Included here is one TCR beta chain sequence, with context. The antigen it recognizes is unknown. Per-nucleotide qualities are absent, and no much larger clonotype sits a single base away. Enrolling through a virtual design, the prospective study's participants ranged in age from roughly 18 to 89 years and lived across 24 United States geographic areas. In the prospective study, participants were assigned to cohorts based on the clinical history participants reported in a screening survey and a study questionnaire. For ImmuneRACE Cohort 3, a participant was defined as recovered based on two consecutive negative NP/OP PCR tests, clearance by a healthcare professional, or resolution of symptoms. Each participant in the prospective study had whole blood, serum and a nasopharyngeal or oropharyngeal swab collected by mobile phlebotomists. Over a 2-month period, participants in the prospective study had the option of providing additional blood draws and questionnaires. Blood samples from the prospective study were shipped frozen or at room temperature prior to DNA extraction.

TCRbeta CDR3 regions were amplified from genomic DNA using the immunoSEQ Assay, a bias-controlled multiplex PCR. Processing in the source paper ran as follows. The number of nucleated cells in each sample was estimated from the amplification of reference gene primers within the assay. Sequence reads were collapsed and filtered to measure the absolute abundance of every unique TCRbeta CDR3 rearrangement. For each sample, productive Simpson clonality was calculated as the square root of Simpson's diversity index across productive rearrangements. Not all clones reach the TCRdb copy of this immuneACCESS table, which keeps in-frame sequences only. Checked studies attribute under half of the gap to unresolved V genes and leave the rest unexplained. V, J and clone size are taken as reported in that table, and D and trimming were inferred from the DNA itself. The sample table shows about 160,000 clones, and 82% are seen once. The top ten clones comprise about a sixth of the sample.

A distance of 7 bases separates the germline ends of V and J, which lose 1 base and 3 bases respectively. The CDR3 measures 13 amino acids from cysteine to phenylalanine. Left in the record is the CDR3 DNA by itself, 39 bases read in frame from the first base. This sample is drawn from a study of blood T cell repertoires in COVID-19 (dated by TCRdb to about 2020). About the investigation overall: Samples covering the acute and convalescent phases of COVID-19 were provided by collaborators in the United States, Italy and Spain. The material from the prospective study consisted of cDNA or gDNA derived from T cells, B-cell-depleted T cells, or PBMCs. Subjects who had been exposed to COVID-19, were actively infected with it, or had recovered from it provided the deeply sampled blood TCRbeta repertoires that made up the dataset. A freely available public database, intended as a resource for researchers studying the immune response to SARS-CoV-2, is where the repertoires were released. Samples were obtained from the ongoing ImmuneRACE study (first 160 participants) and from 1,254 subjects provided by 6 global collaborators. The sample metadata nearly always contained a de-identified subject ID, COVID-19 status, age in years and sex. Where available, HLA class I and class II types were taken from metadata supplied by the sample provider and were not determined by assay-based typing. Results the study describes overall, beyond this receptor: The amount of clinical and demographic metadata varied by source and participant and was provided uncurated.

The chain employs TRBV12-3 or TRBV12-4 and TRBJ2-7, and perhaps TRBD1 as D gene, on 5 matching bases. The TCR sequence derives from a man aged 55 to 70 who had recovered from COVID-19. The sequencing sample was made of PBMCs or T cells enriched from blood (not recorded which). The nucleotides read TGTGCCAGCAGTTTAGGACAGAACTACGAGCAGTACTTC. Translated, it gives CASSLGQNYEQYF.